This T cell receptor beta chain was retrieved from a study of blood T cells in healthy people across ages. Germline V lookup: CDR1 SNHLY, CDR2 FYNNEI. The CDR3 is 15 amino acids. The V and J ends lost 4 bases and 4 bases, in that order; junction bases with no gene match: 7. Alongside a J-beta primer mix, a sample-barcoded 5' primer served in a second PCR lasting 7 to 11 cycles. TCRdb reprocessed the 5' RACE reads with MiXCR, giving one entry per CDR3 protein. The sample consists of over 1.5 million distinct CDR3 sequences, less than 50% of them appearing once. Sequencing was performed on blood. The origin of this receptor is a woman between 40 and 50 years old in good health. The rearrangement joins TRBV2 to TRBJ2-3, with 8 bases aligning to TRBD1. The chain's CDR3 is CASSVRQGRADTQYF. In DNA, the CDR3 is TGTGCCAGCAGTGTCCGACAGGGGCGGGCAGATACGCAGTATTTT. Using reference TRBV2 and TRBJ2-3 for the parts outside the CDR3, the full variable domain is EPEVTQTPSHQVTQMGQEVILRCVPISNHLYFYWYRQILGQKVEFLVSFYNNEISEKSEIFDDQFSVERPDGSNFTLKIRSTKLEDSAMYFCASSVRQGRADTQYFGPGTRLTVL.